This T cell receptor beta chain was captured by sequencing in a study of T cells after yellow fever vaccination. General study results and limits: Subsequent to the booster, the majority of primary-vaccination clones reappeared (less than 97% CD4, more than 70% CD8). Researchers cautioned that FACS-sorted repertoires could harbor abundant clonotypes contaminating from the bulk population. Clonotypes found in both CD4 and CD8 compartments made up a small share.

Each CDR3 protein is one row after TCRdb ran MiXCR on the 5' RACE reads. The sample consists of 90,000 to 150,000 distinct CDR3 sequences, roughly 7.2% of them appearing once. V lost 3 bases, J lost 0 bases, and 12 bases lay in between. Germline lookup yields CDR1 SGHVS and CDR2 FQNEAQ. The CDR3 totals 15 residues. To note about this clonotype: Antigen specificity is unknown.

The TCR comes from a young man who received the YFV17D yellow fever vaccine. The specimen was CD4+ T cells sorted from PBMCs, collected about 41 days after the first yellow fever vaccination. V is TRBV7-8 and J is TRBJ2-7, with a weak D call TRBD2 (6 bases). CDR3 DNA: TGTGCCAGCAGCTTCCGCGGGGACGCCTCCTACGAGCAGTACGTC. Translation gives CASSFRGDASYEQYV.